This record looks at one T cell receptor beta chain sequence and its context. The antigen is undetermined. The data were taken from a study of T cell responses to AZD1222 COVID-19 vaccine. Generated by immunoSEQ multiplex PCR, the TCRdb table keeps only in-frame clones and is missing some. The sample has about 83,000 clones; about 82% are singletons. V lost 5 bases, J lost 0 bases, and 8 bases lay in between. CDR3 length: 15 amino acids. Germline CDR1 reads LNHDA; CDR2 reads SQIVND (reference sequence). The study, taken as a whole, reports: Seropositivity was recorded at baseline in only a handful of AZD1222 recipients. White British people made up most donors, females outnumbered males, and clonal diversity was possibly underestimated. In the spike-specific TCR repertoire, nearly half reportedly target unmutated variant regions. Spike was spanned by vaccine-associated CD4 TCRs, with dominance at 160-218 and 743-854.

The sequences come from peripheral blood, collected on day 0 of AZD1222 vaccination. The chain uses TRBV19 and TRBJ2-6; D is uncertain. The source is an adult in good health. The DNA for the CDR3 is TGTGCCAGTAGTTCCCAGCGCTCTGGGGCCAACGTCCTGACTTTC. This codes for CASSSQRSGANVLTF.